The 6 T cell receptor beta chains given below trace back to one sample, sequenced in a study of T cell repertoires in cytomegalovirus infection. TCRdb fed the reads into MiXCR, producing one record per CDR3 protein. Here the sample spans a few hundred thousand distinct CDR3 sequences, approximately 22% being singletons. Sequencing was carried out using CD8+ T cells from PBMCs. The receptors stem from a human donor in good health (CMV status not recorded). Some clones in this sample may be carry-over from other donors' samples.

V usage is TRBV28 and J usage is TRBJ2-5, with 8 bases fitting TRBD2. Germline CDR1 is MDHEN and CDR2 is SYDVKM. V lost 3 bases to trimming and J lost 7 bases; unmatched junction nucleotides: 4. The CDR3 spans 13 residues. The CDR3 region is CASSFGLAVTQYF. In nucleotides, the CDR3 is TGTGCCAGCAGTTTCGGACTAGCTGTGACCCAGTACTTC.

This clonotype has at least ten counts. The rearrangement links TRBV24-1 to TRBJ2-3; D remains ambiguous. Germline V gives CDR1 KGHDR, CDR2 SFDVKD. The CDR3 runs to 13 residues. The germline V and J ends were trimmed by 6 bases and 0 bases, with 6 bases remaining between them. CDR3 sequence: CATSPDSTDTQYF. In DNA, the CDR3 is TGTGCCACCAGTCCGGACAGCACAGATACGCAGTATTTT.

There are a few counts of this clonotype. The chain combines TRBV28 with TRBJ1-1; D gene ambiguous. CDR1 and CDR2 from the germline V gene are MDHEN and SYDVKM. The V end was cut by 2 bases, the J end by 5 bases, with 12 bases between. The CDR3 spans 14 residues. Written as DNA, the CDR3 is TGTGCCAGCAGTTTAATGGGGATGGCGACTGAAGCTTTCTTT. This encodes CASSLMGMATEAFF.

The chain employs TRBV6-5 and TRBJ2-2; D might be TRBD1 or TRBD2, each matching 6 bases. This CDR3 region has 16 residues. CDR1 is MNHEY and CDR2 is SVGAGI in the germline V gene. Trimming cost V 5 bases and J 0 bases, with 13 bases left between them. As DNA, the CDR3 is TGTGCCAGCAGTCACGGGGGCGGGGCGAACACCGGGGAGCTGTTTTTT. This translates into CASSHGGGANTGELFF.

This clonotype was seen repeatedly, ten times or more. CDR3 amino acids: CASSTGGNSPLHF. CDR3 bases: TGTGCCAGTAGTACAGGGGGCAATTCACCCCTCCACTTT. The V gene is TRBV19, the J gene TRBJ1-6, with 8 bases fitting TRBD1. Germline assignment: CDR1 LNHDA and CDR2 SQIVND (reference sequence). CDR3 length: 13 amino acids. J lost 7 bases, V lost 4 bases, and 0 bases had no gene match.

This clonotype was counted many times. This chain uses TRBV7-3 with TRBJ2-2; D is unclear. Trimming stripped 5 bases from V and 0 bases from J, with 10 bases between. The CDR3 is made up of 15 amino acids. In germline, CDR1 is SGHTA, CDR2 FQGTGA. The CDR3 nucleotides are TGTGCCAGCAGCCCCTTTACCTCGAACACCGGGGAGCTGTTTTTT. Translation gives CASSPFTSNTGELFF.